The clone carrying this T cell receptor beta chain was detected many times. Its antigen is not identified. Using its own MiXCR run on the 5' RACE reads, TCRdb lists one record per CDR3 protein. The table includes 100,000 or so distinct CDR3 sequences, roughly 8.8% detected once. This entry belongs to a study of CD8 T cells in ankylosing spondylitis. General study findings and limits: Fewer than 10 highly homologous variants made up a TCR beta motif that seemed to typify ankylosing spondylitis blood. Relatively scarce in peripheral blood, disease-linked clones were CD8+.

The source is a male donor with ankylosing spondylitis. Sequencing was done on a sample of blood, either unsorted or a sorted T cell fraction (not recorded which).

The CDR3 reads CASSQGGYEQYF. The CDR3 coding sequence is TGTGCCAGCAGTCAGGGGGGCTACGAGCAGTACTTC. The chain has TRBV12-3 or TRBV12-4 and TRBJ2-7; D is perhaps TRBD1 (7 bases). V lost 5 bases to trimming and J lost 3 bases, with 8 bases between them. The CDR3 is 12 amino acids.